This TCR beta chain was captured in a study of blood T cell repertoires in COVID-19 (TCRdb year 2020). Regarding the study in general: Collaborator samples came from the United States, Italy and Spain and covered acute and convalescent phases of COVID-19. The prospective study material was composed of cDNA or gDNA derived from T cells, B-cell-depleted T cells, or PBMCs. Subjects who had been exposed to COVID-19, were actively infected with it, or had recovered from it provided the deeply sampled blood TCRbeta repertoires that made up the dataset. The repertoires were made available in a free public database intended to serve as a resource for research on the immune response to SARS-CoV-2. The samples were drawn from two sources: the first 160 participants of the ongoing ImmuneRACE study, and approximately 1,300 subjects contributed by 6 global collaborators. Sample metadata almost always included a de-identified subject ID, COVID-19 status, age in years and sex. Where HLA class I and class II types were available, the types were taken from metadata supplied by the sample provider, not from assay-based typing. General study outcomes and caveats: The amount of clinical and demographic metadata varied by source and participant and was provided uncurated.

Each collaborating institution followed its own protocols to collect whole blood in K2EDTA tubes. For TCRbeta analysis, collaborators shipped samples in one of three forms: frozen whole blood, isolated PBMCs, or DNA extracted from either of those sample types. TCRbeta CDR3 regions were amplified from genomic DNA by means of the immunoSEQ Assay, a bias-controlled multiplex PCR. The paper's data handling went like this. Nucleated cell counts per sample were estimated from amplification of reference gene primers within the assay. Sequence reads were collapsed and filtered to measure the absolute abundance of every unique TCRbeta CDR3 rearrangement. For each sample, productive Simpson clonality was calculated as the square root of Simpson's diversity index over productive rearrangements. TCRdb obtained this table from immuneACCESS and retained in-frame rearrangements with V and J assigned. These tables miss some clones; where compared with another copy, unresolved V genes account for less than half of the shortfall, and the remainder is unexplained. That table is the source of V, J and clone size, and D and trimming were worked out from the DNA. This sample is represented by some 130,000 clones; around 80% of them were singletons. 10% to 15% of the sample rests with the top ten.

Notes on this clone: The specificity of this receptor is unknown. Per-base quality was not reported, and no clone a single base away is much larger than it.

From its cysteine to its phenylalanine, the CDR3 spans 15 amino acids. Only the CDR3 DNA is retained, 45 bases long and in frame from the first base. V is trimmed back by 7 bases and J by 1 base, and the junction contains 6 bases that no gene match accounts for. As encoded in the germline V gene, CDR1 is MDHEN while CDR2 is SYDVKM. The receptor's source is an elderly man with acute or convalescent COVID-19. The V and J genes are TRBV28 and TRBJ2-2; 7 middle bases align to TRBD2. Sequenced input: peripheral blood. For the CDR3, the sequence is CASTVQRGNTGELFF. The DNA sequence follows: TGTGCCAGCACCGTTCAGCGGGGGAACACCGGGGAGCTGTTTTTT.